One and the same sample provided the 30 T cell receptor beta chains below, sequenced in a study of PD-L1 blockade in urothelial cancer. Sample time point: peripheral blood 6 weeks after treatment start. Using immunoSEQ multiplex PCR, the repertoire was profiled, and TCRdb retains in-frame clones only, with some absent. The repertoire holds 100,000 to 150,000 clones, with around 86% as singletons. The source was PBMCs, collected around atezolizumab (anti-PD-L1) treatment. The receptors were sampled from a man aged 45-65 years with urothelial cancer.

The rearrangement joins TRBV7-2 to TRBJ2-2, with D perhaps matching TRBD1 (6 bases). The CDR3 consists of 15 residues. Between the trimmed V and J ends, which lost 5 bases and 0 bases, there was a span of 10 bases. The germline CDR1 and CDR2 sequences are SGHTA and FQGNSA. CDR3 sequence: CASSLRTANTGELFF. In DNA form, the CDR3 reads TGTGCCAGCAGCCTCCGGACAGCGAACACCGGGGAGCTGTTTTTT.

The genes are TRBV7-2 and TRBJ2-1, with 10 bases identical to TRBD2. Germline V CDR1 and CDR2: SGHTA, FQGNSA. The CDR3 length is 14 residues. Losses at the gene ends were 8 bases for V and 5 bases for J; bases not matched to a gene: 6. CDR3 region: CASRLAGVHNEQFF. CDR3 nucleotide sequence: TGTGCCAGCCGTCTAGCGGGAGTTCACAATGAGCAGTTCTTC.

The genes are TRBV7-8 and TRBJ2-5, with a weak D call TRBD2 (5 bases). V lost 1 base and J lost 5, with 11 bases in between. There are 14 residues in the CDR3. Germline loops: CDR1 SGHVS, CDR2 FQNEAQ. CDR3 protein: CASSLDGLRETQYF. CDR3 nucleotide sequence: TGTGCCAGCAGCTTAGATGGACTCAGGGAGACCCAGTACTTC. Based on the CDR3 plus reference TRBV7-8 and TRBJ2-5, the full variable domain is GAGVSQSPRYKVAKRGQDVALRCDPISGHVSLFWYQQALGQGPEFLTYFQNEAQLDKSGLPSDRFFAERPEGSVSTLKIQRTQQEDSAVYLCASSLDGLRETQYFGPGTRLLVL.

Here the CDR3 reads CASWNIGRIGGELFF. The DNA for the CDR3 is TGTGCCAGCTGGAACATCGGGAGAATTGGCGGGGAGCTGTTTTTT. The rearrangement uses TRBV19 and TRBJ2-2; a possible D gene is TRBD2 (6 bases). Trimming stripped 9 bases from V and 7 bases from J, with 21 bases between. The CDR3 covers 15 residues. From germline, CDR1 is LNHDA and CDR2 SQIVND (reference sequence).

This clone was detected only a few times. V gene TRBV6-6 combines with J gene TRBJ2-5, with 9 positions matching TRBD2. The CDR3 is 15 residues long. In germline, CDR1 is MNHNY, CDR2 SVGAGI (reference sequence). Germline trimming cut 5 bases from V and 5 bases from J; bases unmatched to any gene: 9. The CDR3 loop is CASSPAGTSRETQYF. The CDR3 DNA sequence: TGTGCCAGCAGTCCCGCCGGGACTAGCAGGGAGACCCAGTACTTC.

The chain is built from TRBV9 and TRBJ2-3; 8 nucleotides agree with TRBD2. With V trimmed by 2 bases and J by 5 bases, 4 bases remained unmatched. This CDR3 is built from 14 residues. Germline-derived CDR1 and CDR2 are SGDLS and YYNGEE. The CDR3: CASSVREGGDTQYF. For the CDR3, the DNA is TGTGCCAGCAGCGTCCGGGAGGGGGGAGATACGCAGTATTTT.

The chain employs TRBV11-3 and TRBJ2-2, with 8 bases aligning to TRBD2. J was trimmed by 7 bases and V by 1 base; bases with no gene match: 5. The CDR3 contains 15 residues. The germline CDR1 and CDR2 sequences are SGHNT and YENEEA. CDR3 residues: CASSLGTSSIGELFF. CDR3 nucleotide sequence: TGTGCCAGCAGCTTAGGGACTAGCAGTATCGGGGAGCTGTTTTTT. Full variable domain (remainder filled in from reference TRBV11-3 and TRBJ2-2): EAGVVQSPRYKIIEKKQPVAFWCNPISGHNTLYWYLQNLGQGPELLIRYENEEAVDDSQLPKDRFSAERLKGVDSTLKIQPAELGDSAVYLCASSLGTSSIGELFFGEGSRLTVL.

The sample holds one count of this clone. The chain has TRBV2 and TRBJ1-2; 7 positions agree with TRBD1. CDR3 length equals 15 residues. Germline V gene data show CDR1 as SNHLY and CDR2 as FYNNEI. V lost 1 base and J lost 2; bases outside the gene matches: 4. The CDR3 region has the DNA TGTGCCAGCAGTGAAGGTTCAGGGGGGAACTATGGCTACACCTTC. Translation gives CASSEGSGGNYGYTF.

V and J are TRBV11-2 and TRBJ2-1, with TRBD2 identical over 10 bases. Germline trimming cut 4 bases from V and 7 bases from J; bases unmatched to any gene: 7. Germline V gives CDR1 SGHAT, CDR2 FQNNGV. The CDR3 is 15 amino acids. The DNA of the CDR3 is TGTGCCAGCAGCTCGATCCTAGCGGGAGAGAATGAGCAGTTCTTC. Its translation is CASSSILAGENEQFF.

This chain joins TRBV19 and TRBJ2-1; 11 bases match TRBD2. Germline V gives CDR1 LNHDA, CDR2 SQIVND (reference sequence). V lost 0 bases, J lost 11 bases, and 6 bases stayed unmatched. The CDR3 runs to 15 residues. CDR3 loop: CASSIDPGTSGKQFF. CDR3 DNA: TGTGCCAGTAGTATAGATCCCGGGACTAGCGGTAAGCAGTTCTTC.

The CDR3 DNA reads TGTGCCAGCAGCCCGGTGCACCATAACACTGAAGCTTTCTTT. This codes for CASSPVHHNTEAFF. The chain employs TRBV5-8 and TRBJ1-1, with D hard to call. The CDR3 contains 14 residues. V was trimmed by 4 bases and J by 2 bases, leaving 12 bases between them. CDR1 and CDR2 (germline): SGHTS, YDEGEE.

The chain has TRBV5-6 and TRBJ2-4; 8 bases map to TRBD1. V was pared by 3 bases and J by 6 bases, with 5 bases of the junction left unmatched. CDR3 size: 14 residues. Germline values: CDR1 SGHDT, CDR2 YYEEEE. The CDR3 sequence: CASSSTGGVNIQYF. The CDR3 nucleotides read TGTGCCAGCAGCTCTACAGGGGGTGTAAACATTCAGTACTTC.

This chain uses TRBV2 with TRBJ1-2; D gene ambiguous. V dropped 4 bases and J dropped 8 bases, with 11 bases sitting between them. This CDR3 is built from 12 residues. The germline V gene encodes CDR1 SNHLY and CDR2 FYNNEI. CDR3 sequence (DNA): TGTGCCAGCAGTGGGAACGTGAGGGGCTACACCTTC. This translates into CASSGNVRGYTF.

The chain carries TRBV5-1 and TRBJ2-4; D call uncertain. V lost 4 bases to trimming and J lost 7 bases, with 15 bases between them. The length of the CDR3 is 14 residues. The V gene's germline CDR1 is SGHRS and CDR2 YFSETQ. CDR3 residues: CASSATRPTNIQYF. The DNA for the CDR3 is TGCGCCAGCAGCGCGACACGGCCGACGAACATTCAGTACTTC. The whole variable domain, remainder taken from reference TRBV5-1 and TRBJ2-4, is KAGVTQTPRYLIKTRGQQVTLSCSPISGHRSVSWYQQTPGQGLQFLFEYFSETQRNKGNFPGRFSGRQFSNSRSEMNVSTLELGDSALYLCASSATRPTNIQYFGAGTRLSVL.

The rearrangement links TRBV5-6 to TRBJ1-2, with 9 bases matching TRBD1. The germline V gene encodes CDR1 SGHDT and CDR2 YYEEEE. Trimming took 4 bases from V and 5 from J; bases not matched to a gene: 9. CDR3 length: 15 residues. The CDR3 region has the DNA TGTGCCAGCAGCCCGCTTCGGGACAGGGATTATGGCTACACCTTC. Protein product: CASSPLRDRDYGYTF.

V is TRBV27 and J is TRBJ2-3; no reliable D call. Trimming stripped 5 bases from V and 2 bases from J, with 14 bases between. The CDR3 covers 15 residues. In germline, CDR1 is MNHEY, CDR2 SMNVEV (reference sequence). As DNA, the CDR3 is TGTGCCAGCAGTCCTTACATACAAAACACAGATACGCAGTATTTT. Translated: CASSPYIQNTDTQYF.

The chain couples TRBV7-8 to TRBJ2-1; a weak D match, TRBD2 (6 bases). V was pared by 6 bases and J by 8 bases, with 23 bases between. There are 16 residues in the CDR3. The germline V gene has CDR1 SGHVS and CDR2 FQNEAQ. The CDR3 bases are TGTGCCAGCAGACCCGTCTTTGTGGGTTGGAGGGATGAGCAGTTCTTC. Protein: CASRPVFVGWRDEQFF.

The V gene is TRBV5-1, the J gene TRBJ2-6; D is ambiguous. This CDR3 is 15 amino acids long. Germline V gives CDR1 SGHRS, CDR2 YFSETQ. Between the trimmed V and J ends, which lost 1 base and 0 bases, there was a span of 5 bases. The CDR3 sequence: CASSLPSSGANVLTF. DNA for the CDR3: TGCGCCAGCAGCTTGCCCTCCTCTGGGGCCAACGTCCTGACTTTC.

CDR3: CASSFRTGIEKLFF. Written as DNA, the CDR3 is TGTGCCAGCAGTTTCAGGACAGGGATTGAAAAACTGTTTTTT. The chain links TRBV28 to TRBJ1-4; 8 nucleotides agree with TRBD1. From germline, CDR1 is MDHEN and CDR2 SYDVKM. The trim removed 3 bases at V and 7 bases at J, leaving 4 bases unmatched. This CDR3 spans 14 amino acids.

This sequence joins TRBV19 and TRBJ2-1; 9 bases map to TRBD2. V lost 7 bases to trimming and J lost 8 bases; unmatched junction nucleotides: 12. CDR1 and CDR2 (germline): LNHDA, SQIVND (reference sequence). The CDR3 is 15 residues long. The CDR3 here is CASKVRREGPYEQFF. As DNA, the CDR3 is TGTGCCAGTAAGGTTAGGCGGGAGGGCCCCTATGAGCAGTTCTTC.

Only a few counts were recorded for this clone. Written as DNA, the CDR3 is TGTGCCAGCAGCAATCTGACTAGCGGGAGCGGGAATGAGCAGTTCTTC. Encoded protein: CASSNLTSGSGNEQFF. The V call is TRBV9, the J call TRBJ2-1, with 12 bases matching TRBD2. There are 16 residues in the CDR3. V shed 4 bases and J 7 bases; nucleotides not matched to a gene: 9. CDR1 is SGDLS, CDR2 YYNGEE, per germline.

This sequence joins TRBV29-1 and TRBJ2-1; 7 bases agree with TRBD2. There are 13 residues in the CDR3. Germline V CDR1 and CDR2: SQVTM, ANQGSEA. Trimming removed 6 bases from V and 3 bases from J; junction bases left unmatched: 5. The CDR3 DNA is TGCAGCGTGTCTGGGGGGGGCTACAATGAGCAGTTCTTC. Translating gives CSVSGGGYNEQFF.

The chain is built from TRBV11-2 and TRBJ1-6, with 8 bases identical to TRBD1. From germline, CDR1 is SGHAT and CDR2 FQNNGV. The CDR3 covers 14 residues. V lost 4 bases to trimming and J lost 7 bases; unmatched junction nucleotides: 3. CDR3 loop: CASSWGQANSPLHF. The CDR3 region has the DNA TGTGCCAGCAGCTGGGGACAGGCAAATTCACCCCTCCACTTT.

The CDR3 coding sequence is TGCGCCAGCAGCCAAGAAGGGCGACAGGGTTCGTTGGGGGCCAACGTCCTGACTTTC. Residues: CASSQEGRQGSLGANVLTF. The V gene is TRBV4-1, the J gene TRBJ2-6; 7 bases line up with TRBD1. Per germline, CDR1 MGHRA and CDR2 YSYEKL. Trimming removed 0 bases from V and 4 bases from J; junction bases left unmatched: 12. This CDR3 has 19 residues.

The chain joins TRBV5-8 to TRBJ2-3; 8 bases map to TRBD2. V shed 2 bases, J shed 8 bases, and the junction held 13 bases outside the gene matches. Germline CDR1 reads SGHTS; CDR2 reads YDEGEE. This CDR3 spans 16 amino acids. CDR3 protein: CASSFSGASRLATQYF. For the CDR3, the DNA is TGTGCCAGCAGCTTTAGCGGGGCGTCACGGCTCGCTACGCAGTATTTT.

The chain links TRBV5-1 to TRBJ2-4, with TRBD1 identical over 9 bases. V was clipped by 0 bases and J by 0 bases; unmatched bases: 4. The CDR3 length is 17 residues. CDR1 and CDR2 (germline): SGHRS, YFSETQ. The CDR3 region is CASSLVTGGIAKNIQYF. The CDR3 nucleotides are TGCGCCAGCAGCTTGGTGACAGGGGGAATAGCCAAAAACATTCAGTACTTC.

This chain's CDR3 is CASIRQGLERTGELFF. CDR3 nucleotides: TGTGCCAGCATTCGACAGGGCCTAGAAAGGACCGGGGAGCTGTTTTTT. V is TRBV2 and J is TRBJ2-2; 7 bases map to TRBD1. Germline V gene sequence: CDR1 SNHLY, CDR2 FYNNEI. Unmatched junction bases numbered 13, after V lost 7 bases and J lost 5 bases. CDR3 length equals 16 residues.

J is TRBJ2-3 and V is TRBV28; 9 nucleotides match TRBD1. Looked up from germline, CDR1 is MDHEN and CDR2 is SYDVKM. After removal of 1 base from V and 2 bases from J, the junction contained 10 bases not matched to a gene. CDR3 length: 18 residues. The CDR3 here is CASSLSLKTGGNTDTQYF. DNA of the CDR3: TGTGCCAGCAGTTTATCCCTGAAGACAGGGGGAAACACAGATACGCAGTATTTT.

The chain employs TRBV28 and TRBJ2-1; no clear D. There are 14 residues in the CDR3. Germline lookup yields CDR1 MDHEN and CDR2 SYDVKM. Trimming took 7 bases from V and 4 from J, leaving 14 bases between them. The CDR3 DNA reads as TGTGCCAGCAAGTGGGCTCTCATATACAATGAGCAGTTCTTC. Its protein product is CASKWALIYNEQFF.

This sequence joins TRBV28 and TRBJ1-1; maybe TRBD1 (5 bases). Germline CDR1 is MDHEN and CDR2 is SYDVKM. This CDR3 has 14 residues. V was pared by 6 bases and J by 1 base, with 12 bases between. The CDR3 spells CASSHDSRNTEAFF. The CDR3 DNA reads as TGTGCCAGCAGCCACGACAGCAGGAACACTGAAGCTTTCTTT.